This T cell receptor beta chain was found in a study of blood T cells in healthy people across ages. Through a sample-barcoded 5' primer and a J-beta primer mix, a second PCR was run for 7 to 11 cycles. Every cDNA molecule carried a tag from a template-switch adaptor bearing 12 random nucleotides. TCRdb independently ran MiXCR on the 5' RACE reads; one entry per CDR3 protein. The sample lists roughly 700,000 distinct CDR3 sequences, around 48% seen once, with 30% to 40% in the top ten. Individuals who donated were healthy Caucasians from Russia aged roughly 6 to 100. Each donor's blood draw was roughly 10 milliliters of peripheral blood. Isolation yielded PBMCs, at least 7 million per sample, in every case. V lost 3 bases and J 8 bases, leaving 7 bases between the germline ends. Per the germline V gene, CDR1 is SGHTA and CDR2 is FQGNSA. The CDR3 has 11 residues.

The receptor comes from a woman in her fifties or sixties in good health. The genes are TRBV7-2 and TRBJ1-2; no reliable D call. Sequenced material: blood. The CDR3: CASSLQEGYTF. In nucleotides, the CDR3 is TGTGCCAGCAGCTTGCAGGAGGGCTACACCTTC.